This T cell receptor beta chain was sequenced during a study of blood T cell repertoires in COVID-19. Whole-study context: COVID-19 samples from acute and convalescent phases originated in the United States, Italy and Spain. The analysed material was cDNA or gDNA that came from T cells, B-cell-depleted T cells, or PBMCs.

Assay: immunoSEQ multiplex PCR; the TCRdb copy retains only in-frame clones and omits some. The sample has fewer than 250,000 clones; around four fifths are singletons. CDR3 size: 15 residues. Per the germline V gene, CDR1 is LNHDA and CDR2 is SQIVND (reference sequence). Trimming shortened V by 4 bases and J by 0 bases, and 12 bases separated the two germline ends. The genes are TRBV19 and TRBJ1-2; no firm D call. This clonotype was sampled from a man between 50 and 59 years old with acute or convalescent COVID-19. The sequenced material came from peripheral blood. The CDR3 region has the DNA TGTGCCAGTAGTAATACCCGAACGGCTAACTATGGCTACACCTTC. It specifies CASSNTRTANYGYTF.